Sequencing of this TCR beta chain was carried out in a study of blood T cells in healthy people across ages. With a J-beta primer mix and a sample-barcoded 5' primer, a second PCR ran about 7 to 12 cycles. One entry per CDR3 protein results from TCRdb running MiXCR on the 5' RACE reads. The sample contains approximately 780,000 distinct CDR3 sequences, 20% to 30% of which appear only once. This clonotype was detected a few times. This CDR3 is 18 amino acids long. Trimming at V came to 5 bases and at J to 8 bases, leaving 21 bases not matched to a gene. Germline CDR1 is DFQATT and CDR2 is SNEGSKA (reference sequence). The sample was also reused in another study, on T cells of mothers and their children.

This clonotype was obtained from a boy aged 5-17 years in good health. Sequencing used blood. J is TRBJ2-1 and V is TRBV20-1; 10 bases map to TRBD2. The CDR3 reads CSAALDSGGAGLGDEQFF. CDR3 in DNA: TGCAGTGCTGCCCTAGACAGCGGGGGGGCCGGATTGGGCGATGAGCAGTTCTTC.